Below are 29 T cell receptor beta chains sequenced from a single sample in a study of identical twins. Using its own MiXCR run on the 5' RACE reads, TCRdb lists one record per CDR3 protein. The sample lists roughly 630,000 distinct CDR3 sequences, around 7.5% seen once, with less than 2% in the top ten. The data were also submitted as part of a second study, on yellow fever vaccine responses in identical twins.

The sample consisted of PBMCs. The receptors come from a woman aged 18-35 years in good health.

This clonotype was counted at least ten times. The gene calls are TRBV27 and TRBJ2-1; D is perhaps TRBD2 (6 bases). Germline CDR1 and CDR2: MNHEY and SMNVEV (reference sequence). V was pared by 6 bases and J by 2 bases, with 11 bases between. The CDR3 has 14 residues. The CDR3 DNA reads as TGTGCCAGCAGATCCCGGGGGACCTACAATGAGCAGTTCTTC. It translates to CASRSRGTYNEQFF.

This clonotype was picked up a small number of times. The V gene is TRBV20-1, the J gene TRBJ2-6; the D is unclear. CDR3 length equals 15 residues. Germline CDR1 is DFQATT and CDR2 is SNEGSKA (reference sequence). Deletions cut 6 bases from V and 2 bases from J, with 14 bases between. The CDR3 spells CSAQRNYPGANVLTF. CDR3 DNA sequence: TGCAGTGCCCAAAGGAATTATCCTGGGGCCAACGTCCTGACTTTC.

This chain connects TRBV2 to TRBJ2-7, with 11 bases fitting TRBD1. The CDR3 covers 13 residues. The germline V gene has CDR1 SNHLY and CDR2 FYNNEI. The CDR3 region is CASSESWTGGQNV. The CDR3 DNA reads as TGTGCCAGCAGTGAGTCTTGGACAGGGGGCCAGAACGTC.

The chain links TRBV10-3 to TRBJ2-1; TRBD2 matches 8 bases. Germline CDR1 reads ENHRY; CDR2 reads SYGVKD. J lost 0 bases, V lost 3 bases, and 16 bases had no gene match. The CDR3 is made up of 20 amino acids. CDR3 sequence: CAISDGLGGGLRSSYNEQFF. CDR3 nucleotide sequence: TGTGCCATCAGTGACGGACTTGGCGGGGGGCTCCGGAGCTCCTACAATGAGCAGTTCTTC.

There are a few counts of this clonotype. The chain uses TRBV2 and TRBJ2-1, with TRBD2 matching 7 bases. V was pared by 3 bases and J by 13 bases, with 6 bases of the junction left unmatched. This CDR3 has 12 residues. Germline V gene lookup returns CDR1 SNHLY and CDR2 FYNNEI. CDR3 sequence: CASSEWEGLQFF. CDR3 DNA: TGTGCCAGCAGTGAGTGGGAGGGACTACAGTTCTTC.

This clonotype was recorded at least ten times. This sequence joins TRBV29-1 and TRBJ2-5, with 8 positions matching TRBD1. CDR3 size: 13 residues. CDR1 is SQVTM, CDR2 ANQGSEA, per germline. V trimming: 6 bases; J trimming: 2 bases; junction bases outside the gene matches: 5. CDR3 DNA: TGCAGCGTCGCGACAGGGGAGCAAGAGACCCAGTACTTC. Amino acids: CSVATGEQETQYF.

V gene TRBV7-6 combines with J gene TRBJ2-1; TRBD2 agrees at 8 bases. V dropped 4 bases and J dropped 3; count of bases not matched to a gene: 5. This CDR3 is built from 15 residues. Germline V gives CDR1 SGHVS, CDR2 FNYEAQ. The CDR3: CASSSLAGDYNEQFF. CDR3 nucleotides: TGTGCCAGCAGCTCCCTAGCGGGCGACTACAATGAGCAGTTCTTC.

This clonotype was recorded a few times. The chain combines TRBV28 with TRBJ2-1; 13 bases agree with TRBD2. There are 16 residues in the CDR3. J lost 8 bases, V lost 2 bases, and 6 bases had no gene match. In germline, CDR1 is MDHEN, CDR2 SYDVKM. CDR3 sequence reads: CASSLPGLAGEDEQFF. In DNA, the CDR3 is TGTGCCAGCAGTTTACCAGGACTAGCGGGGGAAGATGAGCAGTTCTTC.

J is TRBJ1-5 and V is TRBV28, with TRBD1 as a possible D gene (5 bases). The germline V and J ends were trimmed by 6 bases and 2 bases, with 14 bases remaining between them. CDR3 size: 15 residues. CDR1 and CDR2 (germline): MDHEN, SYDVKM. CDR3: CASRPGTSGNQPQHF. The CDR3 nucleotides read TGTGCCAGCAGACCCGGGACGTCCGGCAATCAGCCCCAGCATTTT.

This clonotype was seen a few times. J is TRBJ2-1 and V is TRBV7-9, with TRBD2 matching 9 bases. The CDR3 totals 16 residues. J lost 7 bases, V lost 4 bases, and 11 bases had no gene match. CDR1 is SEHNR and CDR2 is FQNEAQ in the germline V gene (reference sequence). CDR3 region: CASSSAGLAGRNEQFF. DNA of the CDR3: TGTGCCAGCAGCTCCGCCGGTCTAGCGGGAAGGAATGAGCAGTTCTTC.

This rearrangement joins TRBV7-9 to TRBJ1-6; D is perhaps TRBD1 (5 bases). Deletions cut 3 bases from V and 7 bases from J, with 10 bases between. CDR1 and CDR2 (germline): SEHNR, FQNEAQ (reference sequence). CDR3 length: 14 residues. As DNA, the CDR3 is TGTGCCAGCAGCTTCATGACAGACAATTCACCCCTCCACTTT. Translating it yields CASSFMTDNSPLHF.

This clonotype was recorded many times. The chain employs TRBV4-1 and TRBJ2-1; perhaps TRBD2 as D (5 bases). The CDR3 has 15 residues. The germline V gene has CDR1 MGHRA and CDR2 YSYEKL. Trimming shortened V by 0 bases and J by 7 bases, and 13 bases separated the two germline ends. CDR3 region: CASSQESGSRNEQFF. CDR3 in DNA: TGCGCCAGCAGCCAAGAAAGTGGGAGTAGGAATGAGCAGTTCTTC.

This clonotype showed up many times. The V call is TRBV12-3 or TRBV12-4, the J call TRBJ1-6, with D uncertain. The CDR3 consists of 14 residues. With 11 bases removed from V and 6 bases from J, the gap between germline ends came to 17 bases. The chain's CDR3 is CASSSRGFNSPLHF. The CDR3 bases are TGTGCCTCCTCATCCCGGGGTTTTAATTCACCCCTCCACTTT.

This chain links TRBV20-1 with TRBJ1-5, with TRBD1 matching 9 bases. This CDR3 is built from 14 residues. Germline CDR1 is DFQATT and CDR2 is SNEGSKA (reference sequence). The junction had 5 bases not matched to a gene; V was cut back by 5 bases and J by 3 bases. In DNA, the CDR3 is TGCAGTGCTCAGACAGGGGGATACAATCAGCCCCAGCATTTT. Its translation: CSAQTGGYNQPQHF.

V and J are TRBV4-1 and TRBJ2-5; 7 nucleotides match TRBD1. V lost 1 base, J lost 3 bases, and 5 bases stayed unmatched. Germline CDR1 reads MGHRA; CDR2 reads YSYEKL. The CDR3 has 15 amino acids. The CDR3 region has the DNA TGCGCCAGCAGCCAAGCTGACAGGGATGAAGAGACCCAGTACTTC. Its translation: CASSQADRDEETQYF.

This clonotype was seen at least ten times. The J gene is TRBJ1-5, the V gene TRBV4-1, with D possibly TRBD1 on 6 matching bases. V dropped 0 bases and J dropped 0 bases, with 9 bases sitting between them. From germline, CDR1 is MGHRA and CDR2 YSYEKL. The CDR3 length is 16 residues. The CDR3 DNA reads as TGCGCCAGCAGCCAAGATCACAGGGTTAGCAATCAGCCCCAGCATTTT. Residues: CASSQDHRVSNQPQHF.

The chain joins TRBV28 to TRBJ2-3; TRBD1 is a possible D gene (6 bases). The V gene's germline CDR1 is MDHEN and CDR2 SYDVKM. V was trimmed by 8 bases and J by 0 bases, leaving 18 bases between them. The CDR3 sequence is 16 residues long. CDR3 amino acids: CASRWGRAPSTDTQYF. CDR3 DNA: TGTGCCAGCCGGTGGGGGCGGGCCCCTAGCACAGATACGCAGTATTTT.

There are a few counts of this clonotype. The chain couples TRBV3-1 to TRBJ2-1; the D is unclear. V lost 4 bases to trimming and J lost 1 base, with 14 bases between them. From germline, CDR1 is LGHDT and CDR2 YNNKEL (reference sequence). There are 16 residues in the CDR3. Here the CDR3 reads CASSPRRIRSYNEQFF. In DNA form, the CDR3 reads TGTGCCAGCAGCCCTCGTAGGATACGATCCTACAATGAGCAGTTCTTC.

This clonotype was picked up a small number of times. This chain connects TRBV6-4 to TRBJ2-3; D may match TRBD1 or TRBD2 (5 bases each). The CDR3 runs to 15 residues. Trimming shortened V by 0 bases and J by 6 bases, and 13 bases separated the two germline ends. Germline V gene lookup returns CDR1 MRHNA and CDR2 SNTAGT. The CDR3: CASSDSDGGVDTQYF. The CDR3 DNA follows: TGTGCCAGCAGTGACTCGGATGGGGGTGTGGATACGCAGTATTTT.

This clonotype was detected a few times. The chain combines TRBV3-1 with TRBJ2-5; 11 nucleotides match TRBD1. The trim removed 4 bases at V and 5 bases at J, leaving 9 bases unmatched. The germline V gene encodes CDR1 LGHDT and CDR2 YNNKEL (reference sequence). The CDR3 contains 16 residues. The CDR3 sequence is CASSPSLGQGGETQYF. In DNA, the CDR3 is TGTGCCAGCAGCCCTTCACTGGGACAGGGGGGGGAGACCCAGTACTTC.

The CDR3 region has the DNA TGCGCCAGCACCCTGGCAACTAGCGGGGTTCTGGGAACCCAGTACTTC. Translating gives CASTLATSGVLGTQYF. The chain couples TRBV5-1 to TRBJ2-5, with 10 bases matching TRBD2. The CDR3 runs to 16 residues. V shed 6 bases and J 8 bases; nucleotides not matched to a gene: 16. Germline V gene sequence: CDR1 SGHRS, CDR2 YFSETQ.

Many counts were recorded for this clonotype. The gene calls are TRBV20-1 and TRBJ2-1; no reliable D call. V was shortened by 4 bases and J by 9 bases, with 10 bases between the two germline ends. Per the germline V gene, CDR1 is DFQATT and CDR2 is SNEGSKA (reference sequence). The CDR3 covers 11 residues. The CDR3 nucleotides are TGCAGTGCTAAGGCGGTGGGTGAGCAGTTCTTC. As protein: CSAKAVGEQFF.

This clonotype was seen more than once but under ten times. A junction boundary mismatches the germline segment, possibly from a read error. The J gene is TRBJ1-5, the V gene TRBV3-1, with D unclear. The CDR3 has 15 amino acids. Looked up from germline, CDR1 is LGHDT and CDR2 is YNNKEL (reference sequence). CDR3 loop: CASSEEGSSNQPQHF. In DNA, the CDR3 is TGTGCCAGCAGCGAAGAAGGCAGTAGCAATCAGCCCCAGCATTTT.

This clonotype has a count of ten or more. The chain carries TRBV5-5 and TRBJ1-6; D is unresolved. Germline lookup yields CDR1 SGHKS and CDR2 YYEKEE (reference sequence). Trimming took off 1 base at V and 8 bases at J, with 7 bases between the two ends. The CDR3 runs to 13 residues. CDR3 protein: CASSLIWDSPLHF. CDR3 DNA: TGTGCCAGCAGCTTGATCTGGGATTCACCCCTCCACTTT.

This clonotype appeared many times. The gene calls are TRBV28 and TRBJ1-4; no firm D call. The CDR3 has 15 residues. Germline V gene sequence: CDR1 MDHEN, CDR2 SYDVKM. Trimming removed 3 bases at V and 4 bases at J, with 12 bases between. The CDR3 reads CASSFPPGSNEKLFF. CDR3 DNA sequence: TGTGCCAGCAGTTTCCCGCCGGGTAGTAATGAAAAACTGTTTTTT.

CDR3 sequence reads: CASSESWRGGPNEQFF. DNA for the CDR3: TGCGCCAGCAGTGAGTCGTGGCGGGGGGGCCCGAATGAGCAGTTCTTC. The chain carries TRBV10-1 and TRBJ2-1; 9 nucleotides match TRBD2. Unmatched junction bases numbered 7, after V lost 0 bases and J lost 7 bases. The germline V gene has CDR1 WNHNN and CDR2 SYGVQD (reference sequence). This CDR3 contains 16 residues.

This clonotype occurred a few times. The chain links TRBV12-3 or TRBV12-4 to TRBJ2-6, with 14 bases that match TRBD2. This CDR3 is built from 17 residues. The junction had 2 bases not matched to a gene; V was cut back by 5 bases and J by 2 bases. The CDR3: CASSETSGRAGANVLTF. The CDR3 nucleotides read TGTGCCAGCAGTGAGACTAGCGGGAGGGCTGGGGCCAACGTCCTGACTTTC.

As regards this clonotype: A much larger clonotype is one base distant, so this may be a read error. The chain uses TRBV5-5 and TRBJ2-2; TRBD1 matches 9 bases. Germline-derived CDR1 and CDR2 are SGHKS and YYEKEE (reference sequence). Trimming removed 3 bases from V and 6 bases from J; junction bases left unmatched: 12. The CDR3 has 17 residues. For the CDR3, the DNA is TGTGCCAGCAGCTACCGCCCCGGGACAGGGTCGGCCGGGGAGCTGTTTTTT. Translated: CASSYRPGTGSAGELFF.

This clonotype was detected only a few times. The V call is TRBV29-1, the J call TRBJ2-2, with D perhaps matching TRBD2 (6 bases). The CDR3 consists of 15 residues. The V end was cut by 6 bases, the J end by 1 base, with 15 bases between. CDR1 is SQVTM and CDR2 is ANQGSEA in the germline V gene. The CDR3 loop is CSVPNPGVNTGELFF. The DNA for the CDR3 is TGCAGCGTCCCTAACCCGGGGGTGAACACCGGGGAGCTGTTTTTT.